Below are 19 T cell receptor beta chains sequenced from a single sample in a study of shared clonotypes between healthy human individuals. The protocol was immunoSEQ multiplex PCR, while the TCRdb copy is restricted to in-frame clones and leaves out a portion. The data show some 2,500,000 clones, approximately 90% seen once. Sequenced sample: naive CD4+ T cells from PBMCs. Subset here: CD45RA+ positively selected. Receptors were obtained from a man between 18 and 29 years old in good health. Some clones in this sample may be carry-over from other donors' samples.

This clone was seen a single time. J is TRBJ2-3 and V is TRBV28, with a tentative D call TRBD1 (5 bases). CDR3 size: 14 residues. V dropped 6 bases and J dropped 4 bases, with 14 bases sitting between them. Germline V gene data show CDR1 as MDHEN and CDR2 as SYDVKM. For the CDR3, the DNA is TGTGCCAGCAGGTCTCAGGGAAGACCAGATACGCAGTATTTT. It is translated as CASRSQGRPDTQYF.

A note on this clone: Other nucleotide sequences from this sample produce the same CDR3. V is TRBV6-5 and J is TRBJ1-4; TRBD1 is a possible D gene (5 bases). CDR1 is MNHEY and CDR2 is SVGAGI in the germline V gene. Trimming removed 2 bases at V and 0 bases at J, with 7 bases between. The CDR3 consists of 15 residues. The CDR3 DNA sequence: TGTGCCAGCAGTTACGGGGGTGCAACTAATGAAAAACTGTTTTTT. Protein sequence: CASSYGGATNEKLFF.

This rearrangement joins TRBV7-2 to TRBJ1-5, with 7 bases that match TRBD1. The J segment lost 3 bases and the V segment lost 2 bases, leaving 4 bases of the junction unmatched. CDR1 is SGHTA and CDR2 is FQGNSA in the germline V gene. This CDR3 is 15 amino acids long. The CDR3 loop is CASSLRGQPNQPQHF. The DNA of the CDR3 is TGTGCCAGCAGCTTACGGGGACAGCCCAATCAGCCCCAGCATTTT.

V usage is TRBV30 and J usage is TRBJ1-1; no firm D call. Between the trimmed V and J ends, which lost 0 bases and 0 bases, there was a span of 8 bases. CDR1 GTSNPN and CDR2 SVGIG come from the germline V gene (reference sequence). The length of the CDR3 is 14 residues. CDR3 residues: CAWSVYSLNTEAFF. Here the CDR3 DNA reads TGTGCCTGGAGTGTATACTCCCTGAACACTGAAGCTTTCTTT.

The genes are TRBV11-2 and TRBJ2-3, with unresolved D. CDR3 size: 12 residues. Germline CDR1 reads SGHAT; CDR2 reads FQNNGV. V was trimmed by 3 bases and J by 2 bases, leaving 3 bases between them. The chain's CDR3 is CASSFNTDTQYF. For the CDR3, the DNA is TGTGCCAGCAGCTTCAACACAGATACGCAGTATTTT.

The chain has TRBV27 and TRBJ1-5, with 8 nucleotides matching TRBD1. Germline lookup yields CDR1 MNHEY and CDR2 SMNVEV (reference sequence). The J segment lost 5 bases and the V segment lost 0 bases, leaving 3 bases of the junction unmatched. The CDR3 length is 15 residues. The CDR3 loop reads CASSLSLTGDQPQHF. The CDR3 bases are TGTGCCAGCAGTTTATCGTTGACAGGGGATCAGCCCCAGCATTTT.

As concerns this clone: At the DNA level, this CDR3 is encoded by other sequences in the same sample as well. The chain recombines TRBV5-6 with TRBJ2-5; D not certain. The CDR3 loop spans 11 amino acids. Trimming took off 1 base at V and 4 bases at J, with 2 bases between the two ends. Germline V CDR1 and CDR2: SGHDT, YYEEEE. As DNA, the CDR3 is TGTGCCAGCAGCTTGTTAGAGACCCAGTACTTC. Translation gives CASSLLETQYF.

This clone was observed once. V and J are TRBV14 and TRBJ1-2; TRBD1 aligns across 9 bases. Germline V lookup: CDR1 SGHDN, CDR2 FVKESK. The CDR3 spans 16 residues. Trimming at V came to 3 bases and at J to 0 bases, leaving 5 bases not matched to a gene. Written as DNA, the CDR3 is TGTGCCAGCAGCCAGCGGACAGGGGACACTAACTATGGCTACACCTTC. This codes for CASSQRTGDTNYGYTF.

This clone was counted a few times. The rearrangement uses TRBV7-2 and TRBJ2-2; 7 bases line up with TRBD1. The CDR3 is made up of 14 amino acids. Germline V gives CDR1 SGHTA, CDR2 FQGNSA. The V and J ends lost 1 base and 7 bases, in that order; junction bases with no gene match: 3. The CDR3 nucleotides read TGTGCCAGCAGCTTAGGGACAGGTTACGGGGAGCTGTTTTTT. It is translated as CASSLGTGYGELFF.

The rearrangement uses TRBV15 and TRBJ2-4, with 8 bases lining up with TRBD2. This CDR3 comprises 16 residues. Germline V gives CDR1 LNHNV, CDR2 YYDKDF (reference sequence). The V segment lost 1 base and the J segment 7 bases; nucleotides outside the gene matches: 9. The chain's CDR3 is CATSRAGTSGRNIQYF. The CDR3 DNA reads as TGTGCCACCAGCAGAGCGGGTACTAGCGGAAGGAACATTCAGTACTTC.

This rearrangement joins TRBV11-2 to TRBJ1-2; D is unresolved. This CDR3 is 13 amino acids long. Per the germline V gene, CDR1 is SGHAT and CDR2 is FQNNGV. The V end was cut by 5 bases, the J end by 4 bases, with 11 bases between. The CDR3 loop reads CASSQTEVYGYTF. In nucleotides, the CDR3 is TGTGCCAGCAGCCAAACCGAAGTCTATGGCTACACCTTC.

On this clone: A junction boundary mismatches the germline segment, possibly from a read error. The chain employs TRBV7-3 and TRBJ1-2; 7 bases map to TRBD1. The germline gives CDR1 SGHTA, CDR2 FQGTGA. CDR3 size: 13 residues. Here the CDR3 DNA reads TGTGCCGGCAGCCCAGACAGGGCTAACCGCTACACCTTC. Translated, it gives CAGSPDRANRYTF. Using reference TRBV7-3 and TRBJ1-2 for the parts outside the CDR3, the full variable domain is GAGVSQTPSNKVTEKGKYVELRCDPISGHTALYWYRQSLGQGPEFLIYFQGTGAADDSGLPNDRFFAVRPEGSVSTLKIQRTERGDSAVYLCAGSPDRANRYTFGSGTRLTVV.

The chain has TRBV7-8 and TRBJ1-2; TRBD1 might be the D (5 bases). The CDR3 totals 15 residues. V shed 5 bases and J shed 4 bases, with 17 bases lying between them. The V gene's germline CDR1 is SGHVS and CDR2 FQNEAQ. CDR3 protein: CASSTTLGEFYGYTF. The CDR3 DNA follows: TGTGCCAGCAGCACAACCCTGGGGGAATTCTATGGCTACACCTTC. The full variable domain, completed using reference TRBV7-8 and TRBJ1-2, is GAGVSQSPRYKVAKRGQDVALRCDPISGHVSLFWYQQALGQGPEFLTYFQNEAQLDKSGLPSDRFFAERPEGSVSTLKIQRTQQEDSAVYLCASSTTLGEFYGYTFGSGTRLTVV.

V gene TRBV28 combines with J gene TRBJ1-5; no reliable D call. Trimming took 6 bases from V and 7 from J, leaving 13 bases between them. In germline, CDR1 is MDHEN, CDR2 SYDVKM. This CDR3 has 13 amino acids. The CDR3 protein is CASSPIPVQPQHF. Here the CDR3 DNA reads TGTGCCAGCAGCCCAATACCGGTCCAGCCCCAGCATTTT. The whole variable domain, filled in from reference TRBV28 and TRBJ1-5, reads DVKVTQSSRYLVKRTGEKVFLECVQDMDHENMFWYRQDPGLGLRLIYFSYDVKMKEKGDIPEGYSVSREKKERFSLILESASTNQTSMYLCASSPIPVQPQHFGDGTRLSIL.

About this clone itself: At one of its ends the junction is not consistent with the germline gene, which may arise from a read error. The gene calls are TRBV14 and TRBJ1-4; 8 bases match TRBD1. This CDR3 contains 16 residues. In germline, CDR1 is SGHDN, CDR2 FVKESK. The CDR3 region has the DNA TGTGCCAGCAGCCAAGGCAGGGACAGGCCGAATGGAAAACTGTTTTTT. Protein sequence: CASSQGRDRPNGKLFF.

The rearrangement joins TRBV18 to TRBJ1-1; no definite D call. CDR1 is KGHSH, CDR2 LQKENI, per germline. V lost 3 bases, J lost 0 bases, and 5 bases lay in between. The CDR3 sequence is 13 residues long. The CDR3 DNA reads as TGTGCCAGCTCACCGTTTGTGAACACTGAAGCTTTCTTT. Translated: CASSPFVNTEAFF.

V is TRBV7-9 and J is TRBJ2-3; TRBD1 matches 7 bases. The CDR3 is 15 residues long. J lost 6 bases, V lost 6 bases, and 12 bases had no gene match. In germline, CDR1 is SEHNR, CDR2 FQNEAQ (reference sequence). The CDR3 is CASSPTGANGDTQYF. For the CDR3, the DNA is TGTGCCAGCAGTCCAACAGGGGCCAACGGGGATACGCAGTATTTT.

This clone appeared a single time. The chain links TRBV29-1 to TRBJ2-1, with a tentative D call TRBD2 (6 bases). This CDR3 spans 13 amino acids. V lost 7 bases and J 1 base, leaving 11 bases between the germline ends. Looked up from germline, CDR1 is SQVTM and CDR2 is ANQGSEA. The CDR3 DNA is TGCAGCGGCCGGGGGACGTCCTACAATGAGCAGTTCTTC. Amino acid sequence: CSGRGTSYNEQFF.

The CDR3 is CAWNGQGAFYEQYF. The CDR3 nucleotides read TGTGCCTGGAATGGACAGGGGGCGTTCTACGAGCAGTACTTC. V usage is TRBV30 and J usage is TRBJ2-7; 11 bases are a match to TRBD1. Trimming cost V 4 bases and J 3 bases; bases outside gene matches: 5. From germline, CDR1 is GTSNPN and CDR2 SVGIG (reference sequence). There are 14 residues in the CDR3. The whole variable domain, remainder taken from reference TRBV30 and TRBJ2-7, is SQTIHQWPATLVQPVGSPLSLECTVEGTSNPNLYWYRQAAGRGLQLLFYSVGIGQISSEVPQNLSASRPQDRQFILSSKKLLLSDSGFYLCAWNGQGAFYEQYFGPGTRLTVT.